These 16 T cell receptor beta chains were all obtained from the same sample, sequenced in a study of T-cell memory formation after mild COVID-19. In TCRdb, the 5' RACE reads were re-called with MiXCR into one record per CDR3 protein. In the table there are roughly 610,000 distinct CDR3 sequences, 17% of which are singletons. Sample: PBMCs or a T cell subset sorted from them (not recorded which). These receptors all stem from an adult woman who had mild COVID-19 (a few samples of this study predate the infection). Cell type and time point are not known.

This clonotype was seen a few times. The CDR3 loop reads CASSFSPATVVSGYTF. The DNA of the CDR3 is TGTGCCAGCAGTTTTTCCCCCGCGACAGTTGTTAGTGGCTACACCTTC. The genes are TRBV12-3 or TRBV12-4 and TRBJ1-2, with a tentative D call TRBD1 (5 bases). Deletions cut 3 bases from V and 7 bases from J, with 21 bases between. The CDR3 is 16 amino acids.

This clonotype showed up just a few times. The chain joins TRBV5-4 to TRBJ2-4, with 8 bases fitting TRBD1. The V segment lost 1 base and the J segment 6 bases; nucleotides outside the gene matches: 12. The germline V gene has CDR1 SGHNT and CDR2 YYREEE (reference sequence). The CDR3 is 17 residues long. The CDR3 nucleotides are TGTGCCAGCAGCTTGTTTCAGGGACAGGCGGTGGGAAACATTCAGTACTTC. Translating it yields CASSLFQGQAVGNIQYF.

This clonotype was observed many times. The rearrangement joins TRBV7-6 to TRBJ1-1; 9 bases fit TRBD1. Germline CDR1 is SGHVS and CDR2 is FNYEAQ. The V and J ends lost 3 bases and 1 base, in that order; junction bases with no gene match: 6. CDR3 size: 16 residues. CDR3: CASSFTGGPRNTEAFF. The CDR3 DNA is TGTGCCAGCAGCTTCACAGGGGGCCCTAGGAACACTGAAGCTTTCTTT.

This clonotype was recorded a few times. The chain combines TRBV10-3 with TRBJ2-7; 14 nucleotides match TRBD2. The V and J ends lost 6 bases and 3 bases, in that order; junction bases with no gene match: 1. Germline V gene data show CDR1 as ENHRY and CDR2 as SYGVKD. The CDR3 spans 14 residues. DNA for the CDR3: TGTGCCATCAGGGGGACTAGCGGGAGCTACGAGCAGTACTTC. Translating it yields CAIRGTSGSYEQYF.

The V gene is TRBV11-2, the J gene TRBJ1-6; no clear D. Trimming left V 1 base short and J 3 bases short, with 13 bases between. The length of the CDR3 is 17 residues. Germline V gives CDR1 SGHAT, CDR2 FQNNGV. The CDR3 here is CASSLVADGDYNSPLHF. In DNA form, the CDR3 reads TGTGCCAGCAGCTTAGTCGCAGACGGCGACTATAATTCACCCCTCCACTTT.

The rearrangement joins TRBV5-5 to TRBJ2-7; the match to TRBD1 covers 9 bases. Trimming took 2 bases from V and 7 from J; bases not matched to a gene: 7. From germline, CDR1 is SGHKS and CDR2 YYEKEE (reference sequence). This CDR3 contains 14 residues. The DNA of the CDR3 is TGTGCCAGCAGCTTAGGACAGGGGAGTGAAGAGCAGTACTTC. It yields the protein CASSLGQGSEEQYF.

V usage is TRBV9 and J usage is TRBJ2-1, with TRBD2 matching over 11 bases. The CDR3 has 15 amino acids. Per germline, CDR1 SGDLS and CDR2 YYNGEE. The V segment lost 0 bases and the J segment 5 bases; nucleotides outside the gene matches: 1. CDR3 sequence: CASSVALAGDNEQFF. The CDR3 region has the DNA TGTGCCAGCAGCGTAGCACTAGCGGGGGACAATGAGCAGTTCTTC.

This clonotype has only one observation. This CDR3 is CASRGNTIYF. Here the CDR3 DNA reads TGTGCCAGCAGGGGAAACACCATATATTTT. The J gene is TRBJ1-3, the V gene TRBV7-9; D remains unclear. The germline CDR1 and CDR2 sequences are SEHNR and FQNEAQ (reference sequence). The length of the CDR3 is 10 residues. Trimming left V 6 bases short and J 4 bases short, with 1 base between. Together with reference TRBV7-9 and TRBJ1-3, the CDR3 gives the full variable domain: DTGVSQNPRHKITKRGQNVTFRCDPISEHNRLYWYRQTLGQGPEFLTYFQNEAQLEKSRLLSDRFSAERPKGSFSTLEIQRTEQGDSAMYLCASRGNTIYFGEGSWLTVV.

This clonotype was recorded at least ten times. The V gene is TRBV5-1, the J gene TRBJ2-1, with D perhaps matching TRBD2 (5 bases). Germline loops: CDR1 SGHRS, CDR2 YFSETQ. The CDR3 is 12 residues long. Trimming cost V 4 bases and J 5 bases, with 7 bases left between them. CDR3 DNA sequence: TGCGCCAGCAGCCGGGATCACAATGAGCAGTTCTTC. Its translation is CASSRDHNEQFF. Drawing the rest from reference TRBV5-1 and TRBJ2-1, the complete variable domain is KAGVTQTPRYLIKTRGQQVTLSCSPISGHRSVSWYQQTPGQGLQFLFEYFSETQRNKGNFPGRFSGRQFSNSRSEMNVSTLELGDSALYLCASSRDHNEQFFGPGTRLTVL.

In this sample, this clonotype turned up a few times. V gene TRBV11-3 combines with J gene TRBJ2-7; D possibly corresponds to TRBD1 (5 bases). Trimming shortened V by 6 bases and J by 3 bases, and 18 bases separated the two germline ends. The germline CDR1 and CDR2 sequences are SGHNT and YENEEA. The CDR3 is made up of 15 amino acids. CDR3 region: CASSSGGGQRYEQYF. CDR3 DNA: TGTGCCAGCAGTTCCGGCGGCGGACAACGCTACGAGCAGTACTTC. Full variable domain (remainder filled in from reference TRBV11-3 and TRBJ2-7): EAGVVQSPRYKIIEKKQPVAFWCNPISGHNTLYWYLQNLGQGPELLIRYENEEAVDDSQLPKDRFSAERLKGVDSTLKIQPAELGDSAVYLCASSSGGGQRYEQYFGPGTRLTVT.

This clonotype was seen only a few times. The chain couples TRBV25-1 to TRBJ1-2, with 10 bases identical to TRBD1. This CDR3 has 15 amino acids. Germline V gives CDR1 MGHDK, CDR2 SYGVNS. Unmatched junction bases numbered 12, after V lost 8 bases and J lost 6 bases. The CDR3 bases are TGTGCCAGCTCCCGTGCTGGACAGGGGGGGAATGGCTACACCTTC. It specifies CASSRAGQGGNGYTF.

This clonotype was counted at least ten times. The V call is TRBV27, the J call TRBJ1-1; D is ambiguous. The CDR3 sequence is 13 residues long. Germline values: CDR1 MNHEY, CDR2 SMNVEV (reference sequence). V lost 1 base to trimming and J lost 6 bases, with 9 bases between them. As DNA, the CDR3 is TGTGCCAGCAGTTTATGGGTTACCGCTGAAGCTTTCTTT. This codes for CASSLWVTAEAFF.

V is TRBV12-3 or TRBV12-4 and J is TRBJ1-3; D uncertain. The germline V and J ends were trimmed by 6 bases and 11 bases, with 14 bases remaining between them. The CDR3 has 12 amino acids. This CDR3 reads CASRNTATSIYF. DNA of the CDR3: TGTGCCAGCAGGAATACAGCGACCTCCATATATTTT.

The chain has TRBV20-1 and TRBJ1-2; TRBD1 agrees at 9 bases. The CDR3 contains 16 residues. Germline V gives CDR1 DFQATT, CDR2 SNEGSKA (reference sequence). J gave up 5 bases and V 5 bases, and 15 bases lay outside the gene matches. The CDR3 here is CSASPGPGQGSYGYTF. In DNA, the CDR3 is TGCAGTGCTTCTCCCGGCCCGGGACAGGGTTCTTATGGCTACACCTTC.

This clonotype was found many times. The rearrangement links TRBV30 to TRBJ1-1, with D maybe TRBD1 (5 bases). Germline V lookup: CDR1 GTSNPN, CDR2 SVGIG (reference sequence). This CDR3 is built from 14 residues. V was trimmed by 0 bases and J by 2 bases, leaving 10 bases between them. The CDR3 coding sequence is TGTGCCTGGAGTGTACGGGGGGTTAACACTGAAGCTTTCTTT. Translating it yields CAWSVRGVNTEAFF. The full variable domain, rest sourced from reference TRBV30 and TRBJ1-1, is SQTIHQWPATLVQPVGSPLSLECTVEGTSNPNLYWYRQAAGRGLQLLFYSVGIGQISSEVPQNLSASRPQDRQFILSSKKLLLSDSGFYLCAWSVRGVNTEAFFGQGTRLTVV.

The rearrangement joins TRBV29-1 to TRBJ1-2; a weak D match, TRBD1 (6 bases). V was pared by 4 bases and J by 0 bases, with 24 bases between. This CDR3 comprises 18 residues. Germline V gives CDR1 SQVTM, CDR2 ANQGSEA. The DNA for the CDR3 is TGCAGCGTTGGGGGGCCCGGCCTTGGACGGACAGCTAACTATGGCTACACCTTC. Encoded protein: CSVGGPGLGRTANYGYTF.